These 4 T cell receptor beta chains originate from one sample sequenced in a study of T cell responses to AZD1222 COVID-19 vaccine. Assay used: immunoSEQ multiplex PCR; TCRdb lists only in-frame clones, some missing. This sample has around 130,000 clones, with 88% found just once. This specimen consisted of peripheral blood, obtained 28 days after the second AZD1222 dose. These receptors all stem from an adult who received the AZD1222 COVID-19 vaccine.

This chain uses TRBV2 with TRBJ2-1; tentatively, D is TRBD1 (6 bases). V was trimmed by 1 base and J by 4 bases, leaving 14 bases between them. The CDR3 totals 16 residues. Per germline, CDR1 SNHLY and CDR2 FYNNEI. In nucleotides, the CDR3 is TGTGCCAGCAGTGAAGTGGGGGCCTCGGGGTACAATGAGCAGTTCTTC. This translates into CASSEVGASGYNEQFF.

The chain is built from TRBV4-1 and TRBJ1-1, with D tentatively TRBD1 (6 bases). V was trimmed by 0 bases and J by 4 bases, leaving 18 bases between them. The CDR3 runs to 17 residues. The germline V gene has CDR1 MGHRA and CDR2 YSYEKL. CDR3 sequence: CASSQDKWMGASTEAFF. The CDR3, as DNA: TGCGCCAGCAGCCAAGATAAGTGGATGGGGGCGAGCACTGAAGCTTTCTTT.

This clone appeared a few times. The genes are TRBV7-9 and TRBJ2-1; 8 nucleotides agree with TRBD2. This CDR3 has 15 residues. Germline-derived CDR1 and CDR2 are SEHNR and FQNEAQ (reference sequence). The V and J ends lost 5 bases and 7 bases, in that order; junction bases with no gene match: 10. The CDR3 loop reads CASSAPGLGSNEQFF. In DNA form, the CDR3 reads TGTGCCAGCAGCGCACCGGGACTAGGGTCGAATGAGCAGTTCTTC.

Written as DNA, the CDR3 is TGTGCCAGCAGCCCAGGTGTGAGGCCGAACACTGAAGCTTTCTTT. The encoded protein is CASSPGVRPNTEAFF. The rearrangement links TRBV5-6 to TRBJ1-1; no reliable D call. This CDR3 has 15 amino acids. Trimming shortened V by 4 bases and J by 1 base, and 14 bases separated the two germline ends. Germline CDR1 is SGHDT and CDR2 is YYEEEE.